The clone carrying this TCR beta chain showed up many times. The target antigen is unknown. The read finishes 3 residues shy of the CDR3 end, and the germline J gene is used to complete it. This sample stems from a study of T cell clonality in common variable immunodeficiency. General study points: Reportedly, TCR beta sequences from common variable immunodeficiency showed fewer deletions and N-nucleotide insertions.

Profiling relied on immunoSEQ multiplex PCR, and the TCRdb table lists in-frame clones only, not all of them. Singletons are absent from the sample, which has approximately 34,000 clones. Germline trimming cut 3 bases from V and 3 bases from J; bases unmatched to any gene: 7. Germline CDR1 is DFQATT and CDR2 is SNEGSKA (reference sequence). The CDR3 length is 15 residues. The sample was peripheral blood mononuclear cells. This TCR derives from a person aged 18-70 years in good health. The chain employs TRBV20-1 and TRBJ2-2; 7 bases map to TRBD2. CDR3: CSARRAGRDTGELFF. The sequenced part of the CDR3 DNA is TGCAGTGCTAGGAGGGCGGGGAGGGACACCGGGGAG.